This T cell receptor (beta chain) was obtained from a study of blood T cell repertoires in COVID-19 (dated by TCRdb to between 2020 and 2021). A note on the overall study: The collaborator samples originated in the United States, Italy and Spain and spanned the acute and convalescent phases of COVID-19. HLA class I and class II types, where available, came from metadata supplied by the sample provider rather than from assay-based typing. The samples were drawn from the first 160 participants of the ongoing ImmuneRACE study and from roughly 1,300 subjects provided by 6 global collaborators. Nearly every sample came with metadata listing a de-identified subject ID, COVID-19 status, age in years and sex. The dataset comprised deeply sampled blood TCRbeta repertoires from subjects exposed to, actively infected with, or recovered from COVID-19. A freely available public database, intended as a resource for researchers studying the immune response to SARS-CoV-2, is where the repertoires were released. The material from the prospective study consisted of cDNA or gDNA derived from T cells, B-cell-depleted T cells, or PBMCs.

On this clone itself: Its specific antigen is unknown. Within one base of it there is no much larger clone, and no base qualities were kept.

General findings and caveats noted by the study authors: Clinical and demographic metadata were provided uncurated, with the amount varying by source and participant.

Collaborating institutions collected whole blood in K2EDTA tubes following their own protocols. For TCRbeta analysis, collaborators shipped samples as frozen whole blood, isolated PBMCs, or DNA extracted from either of those sample types. Relative to germline, V is 5 bases shorter and J is 8 bases shorter, with 10 bases between their ends. The germline V gene encodes CDR1 SGHVS and CDR2 FQNEAQ. The CDR3 runs 13 amino acids, cysteine and phenylalanine included. Here the CDR3 DNA is all that survives: 39 bases in frame from base 1. The immunoSEQ Assay, a bias-controlled multiplex PCR, was used to amplify TCRbeta CDR3 regions from genomic DNA. The original pipeline was this. Nucleated cell counts per sample were estimated from amplification of reference gene primers within the assay. To quantify the absolute abundance of each unique TCRbeta CDR3 rearrangement, sequence reads were collapsed and filtered. For each sample, productive Simpson clonality was calculated as the square root of Simpson's diversity index across productive rearrangements. The clones in this table, taken by TCRdb from immuneACCESS, are in-frame only. Not every clone is retained; where verified, under half of the shortfall comes from an unresolved V gene, and the cause of the rest is unknown. That table is the source of V, J and clone size, and D and trimming were worked out from the DNA. The sample table lists about 180,000 clones, around 89% of them with a count of one. The top ten clonotypes cover roughly 4% of the sample.

In this chain, TRBV7-8 is recombined with TRBJ1-6, with a tentative D gene TRBD1 over 5 matching bases. This sequence was found in a woman aged 25-40 years with acute or convalescent COVID-19. Sequencing input: peripheral blood. DNA sequence: TGTGCCAGCAGCATGGGGGGAGATTCACCCCTCCACTTT. Its coded protein is CASSMGGDSPLHF.